This T cell receptor beta chain was sequenced in a study of blood T cell repertoires in COVID-19. Study-level background: The origin of the acute and convalescent COVID-19 samples was the United States, Italy and Spain. T cells, B-cell-depleted T cells, or PBMCs supplied cDNA or gDNA.

In the study's own analysis: Amplification of reference gene primers provided the estimated nucleated cell counts. Some clones are missing from TCRdb's copy, which holds only in-frame ones; the method was immunoSEQ multiplex PCR. The V and J calls and clone size were taken over from that table, and D and trimming were inferred from the DNA. The sample has over 250,000 clones; 85% are singletons. Trimming took 5 bases from V and 8 from J, leaving 13 bases between them. Germline loops: CDR1 DFQATT, CDR2 SNEGSKA (reference sequence). The CDR3 is made up of 11 amino acids. The chain combines TRBV20-1 with TRBJ2-7; D call uncertain. The source material was peripheral blood. The source of this sequence is a human donor in a cohort sampled during active COVID-19. In DNA, the CDR3 is TGCAGTGCTGGCTACAGTGGCAAGCAGTACTTC. Residues: CSAGYSGKQYF.